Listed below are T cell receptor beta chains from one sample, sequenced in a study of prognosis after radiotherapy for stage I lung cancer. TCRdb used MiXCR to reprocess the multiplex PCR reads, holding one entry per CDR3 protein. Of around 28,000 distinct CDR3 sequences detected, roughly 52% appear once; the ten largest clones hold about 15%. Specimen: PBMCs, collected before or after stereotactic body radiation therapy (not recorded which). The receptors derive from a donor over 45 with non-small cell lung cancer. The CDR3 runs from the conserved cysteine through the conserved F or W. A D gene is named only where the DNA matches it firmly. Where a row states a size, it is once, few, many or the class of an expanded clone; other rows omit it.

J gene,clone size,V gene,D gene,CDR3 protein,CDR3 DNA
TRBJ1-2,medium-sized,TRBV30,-,CAADPLTF,TGTGCCGCGGACCCACTCACCTTC
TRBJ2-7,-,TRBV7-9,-,CASSLASIGPYEHYF,TGTGCCAGCAGCTTGGCTTCGATTGGTCCCTACGAGCATTACTTC
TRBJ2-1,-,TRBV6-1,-,CASSSGREQFF,TGTGCCAGCAGCTCAGGCCGTGAGCAGTTCTTC
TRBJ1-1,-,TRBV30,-,CAWSARLNTEAFF,TGTGCCTGGTCGGCTAGATTGAACACTGAAGCTTTCTTT
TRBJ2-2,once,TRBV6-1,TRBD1,CASRQQGSNTWELFF,TGTGCCAGCAGACAACAGGGGTCGAACACCTGGGAGCTGTTTTTT
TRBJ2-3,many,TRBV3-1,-,CASSPRTSSIWSTDTQYF,TGTGCCAGCAGCCCCCGTACCTCTAGCATTTGGAGCACAGATACGCAGTATTTT
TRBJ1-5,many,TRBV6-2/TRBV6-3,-,CAASQGSNQPQHF,TGTGCCGCCTCCCAAGGGAGCAATCAGCCCCAGCATTTT
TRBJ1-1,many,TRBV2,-,CASRELKDTEAFF,TGTGCCAGCAGGGAGTTGAAGGACACTGAAGCTTTCTTT
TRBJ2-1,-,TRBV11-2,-,CASSFIRFNNEQFF,TGTGCCAGCAGCTTCATCCGGTTTAATAATGAGCAGTTCTTC
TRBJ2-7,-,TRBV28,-,CASSLGGAIFPEQYF,TGTGCCAGCAGTTTAGGCGGGGCCATTTTTCCCGAGCAGTACTTC
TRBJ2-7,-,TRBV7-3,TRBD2,CASSPPYAAGGGSYEQYF,TGTGCCAGCAGCCCCCCGTATGCGGCGGGAGGAGGCTCCTACGAGCAGTACTTC
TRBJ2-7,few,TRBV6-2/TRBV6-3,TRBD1,CASSVQGAHPYEQYF,TGTGCCAGCAGTGTTCAGGGGGCCCACCCCTACGAGCAGTACTTC
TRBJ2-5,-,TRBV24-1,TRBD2,CATIPCPSGRVSFQETQYF,TGTGCCACCATCCCGTGCCCTAGCGGGAGGGTGAGTTTTCAAGAGACCCAGTACTTC
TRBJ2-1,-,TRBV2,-,CASRWYTFYNEQFF,TGTGCCAGCAGATGGTATACCTTCTACAATGAGCAGTTCTTC
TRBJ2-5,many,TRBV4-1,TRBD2,CASSQRGLAGEETQYF,TGCGCCAGCAGCCAACGTGGACTAGCGGGAGAGGAGACCCAGTACTTC